This T cell receptor beta chain was recovered during a study of OX40 agonist ivuxolimab in advanced cancers. As for the study more broadly: Ivuxolimab was a fully human IgG2 agonistic monoclonal antibody targeting the costimulatory receptor OX40 (CD134). Intravenous ivuxolimab was administered to patients every 2 weeks at six dose levels: 0.01, 0.1, 0.3, 1.5, 3 and 10 mg/kg. Of the roughly 52 dose-escalation patients, hepatocellular carcinoma was present in some 19, melanoma in approximately 15, renal cell carcinoma in 9 and head and neck cancer in 9. A male proportion of almost 85% and a mean age of roughly 55 years, ranging from 23 to 79, were recorded for the dose-escalation cohort. Patients were allowed to have had prior anti-PD-1, anti-PD-L1 or anti-CTLA-4 therapy, and approximately 43% of the dose-escalation patients had previously received checkpoint inhibitors. Partial responses occurred in three dose-escalation patients, of whom one had hepatocellular carcinoma and two had cutaneous melanoma. Peripheral TCRbeta sequencing was intended to test whether TCR sequence diversity was altered and clonal T-cell expansion was caused by ivuxolimab. The paper covers the monotherapy dose-escalation part of the phase I ivuxolimab trial, which included N of about 50 patients.

Overall study results and their limits: At doses from 0.1 to 3.0 mg/kg, clonal expansion was seen in both CD4+ and CD8+ blood T cells between baseline and week 6. On average, CD8+ T cells showed more expanded clones than CD4+ T cells after ivuxolimab. Which antigens the clonally expanded peripheral T cells were specific for was not determined. In the 0.1-3.0 mg/kg groups, partial responders had among the lowest normalized peripheral clonal expansion, particularly in CD8+ T cells. Low levels of normalized T-cell clonal expansion were also seen in some patients who did not respond.

The germline V and J ends show losses of 7 bases and 3 bases respectively, and no gene match explains 5 bases of the junction. The germline V gene sets CDR1 to SGHDT and CDR2 to YYEEEE. Its CDR3 holds 14 amino acids, cysteine through phenylalanine. Just CDR3 DNA is preserved here, 42 bases in frame from base 1. Genomic DNA was isolated from the sorted cells so that the TCRbeta CDR3 region could be sequenced. The immunoSEQ Assay was used to sequence the TCRbeta CDR3 regions. As stored in TCRdb, this immuneACCESS dataset retains in-frame rearrangements with V and J assigned. A fraction of the clones does not appear; measured against another copy, unresolved V genes explain less than half of the discrepancy, and the remainder lacks a known reason. Present in this sample are over 10,000 clones, about 85% of which were seen just once. The ten largest make up around 35% of the sample. This clone was found a few times. What antigen it recognizes has not been identified. One base away there is no much larger clone; base qualities are not given.

The trial excluded patients who had a history of autoimmune disease or were on systemic immunosuppression. Peripheral blood for TCR sequencing was collected from all dose cohorts at baseline, on cycle 4 day 1, and on cycle 7 day 1. Samples came from an open-label, multicenter, first-in-human phase I dose-escalation trial of ivuxolimab. The trial enrolled adults with locally advanced or metastatic head and neck squamous cell, hepatocellular, melanoma or renal cell carcinoma. CD4+ and CD8+ T cells were sorted separately from peripheral blood before TCR sequencing. The clonotype originates from an adult with an advanced solid tumor such as melanoma, head and neck, liver or kidney cancer. This chain is built from TRBV5-6 and TRBJ2-3, with 10 junctional bases fitting TRBD2. The sample in question was CD4+ or CD8+ T cells sorted from blood, obtained in a trial of the OX40 agonist ivuxolimab. The bases are TGTGCCAGCGATAGCGGGGGGTTAACAGATACGCAGTATTTT. Its amino acids are CASDSGGLTDTQYF.